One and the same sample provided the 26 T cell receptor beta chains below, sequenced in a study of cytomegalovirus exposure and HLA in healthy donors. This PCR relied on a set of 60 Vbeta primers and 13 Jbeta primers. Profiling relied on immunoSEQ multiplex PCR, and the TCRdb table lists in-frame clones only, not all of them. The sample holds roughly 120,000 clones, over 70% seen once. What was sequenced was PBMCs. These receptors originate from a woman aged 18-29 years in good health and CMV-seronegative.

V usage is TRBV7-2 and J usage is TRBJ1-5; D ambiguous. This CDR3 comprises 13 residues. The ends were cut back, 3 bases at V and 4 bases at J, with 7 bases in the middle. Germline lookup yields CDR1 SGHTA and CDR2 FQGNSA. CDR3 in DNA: TGTGCCAGCAGCTTTACAGCTAATCAGCCCCAGCATTTT. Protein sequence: CASSFTANQPQHF.

CDR3 coding DNA: TGTGCCAGCAGCTTTCGGAGAGGAACGAACACTGAAGCTTTCTTT. Protein product: CASSFRRGTNTEAFF. The chain carries TRBV28 and TRBJ1-1; D call uncertain. Germline CDR1 reads MDHEN; CDR2 reads SYDVKM. Trimming removed 6 bases at V and 1 base at J, with 15 bases between. The CDR3 extends over 15 amino acids.

CDR3 loop: CASSEWGPSSGNTIYF. In DNA form, the CDR3 reads TGTGCCAGCAGTGAGTGGGGCCCGAGCTCTGGAAACACCATATATTTT. The V gene is TRBV2, the J gene TRBJ1-3, with D maybe TRBD1 (5 bases). CDR1 is SNHLY, CDR2 FYNNEI, per germline. Trimming removed 3 bases from V and 0 bases from J, with 12 bases in between. The CDR3 is 16 amino acids.

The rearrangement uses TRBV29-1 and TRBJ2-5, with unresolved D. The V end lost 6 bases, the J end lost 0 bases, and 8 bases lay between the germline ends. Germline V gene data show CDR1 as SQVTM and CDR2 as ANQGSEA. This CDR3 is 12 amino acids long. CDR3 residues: CSVLTDQETQYF. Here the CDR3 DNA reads TGCAGCGTCCTGACTGACCAAGAGACCCAGTACTTC.

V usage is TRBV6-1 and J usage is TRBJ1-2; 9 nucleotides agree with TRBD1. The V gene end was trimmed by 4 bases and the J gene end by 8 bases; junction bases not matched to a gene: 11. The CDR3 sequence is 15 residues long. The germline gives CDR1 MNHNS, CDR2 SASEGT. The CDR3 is CASSARTGGDGGYTF. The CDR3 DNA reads TGTGCCAGCAGTGCCCGCACAGGGGGCGATGGGGGCTACACCTTC.

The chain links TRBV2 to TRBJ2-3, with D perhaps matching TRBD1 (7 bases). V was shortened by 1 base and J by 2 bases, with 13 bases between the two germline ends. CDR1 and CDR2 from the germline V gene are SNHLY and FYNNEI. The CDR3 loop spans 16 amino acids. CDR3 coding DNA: TGTGCCAGCAGTGAAGTGGAGGGGGCCCTCACAGATACGCAGTATTTT. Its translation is CASSEVEGALTDTQYF.

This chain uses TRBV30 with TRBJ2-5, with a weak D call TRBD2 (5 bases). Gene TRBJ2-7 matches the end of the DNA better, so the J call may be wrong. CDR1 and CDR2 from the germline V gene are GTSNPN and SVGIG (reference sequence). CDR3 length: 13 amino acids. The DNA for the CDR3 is TGTGCCTGGAGTGGTGGGGAGCTCTACGAGCAGTACTTC. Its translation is CAWSGGELYEQYF.

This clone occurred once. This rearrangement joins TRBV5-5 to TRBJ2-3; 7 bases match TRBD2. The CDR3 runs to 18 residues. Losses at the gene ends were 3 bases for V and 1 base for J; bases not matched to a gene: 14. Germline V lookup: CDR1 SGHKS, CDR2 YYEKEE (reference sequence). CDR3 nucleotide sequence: TGTGCCAGCAGCTCTGGGGTAATTAGCGGGTCTCGCACAGATACGCAGTATTTT. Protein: CASSSGVISGSRTDTQYF.

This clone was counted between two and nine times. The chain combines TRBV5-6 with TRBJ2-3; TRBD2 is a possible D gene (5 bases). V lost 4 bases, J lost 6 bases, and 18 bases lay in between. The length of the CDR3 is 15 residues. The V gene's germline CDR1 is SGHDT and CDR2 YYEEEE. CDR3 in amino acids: CASSVIPEALDTQYF. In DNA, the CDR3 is TGTGCCAGCAGCGTAATCCCGGAGGCCCTGGATACGCAGTATTTT.

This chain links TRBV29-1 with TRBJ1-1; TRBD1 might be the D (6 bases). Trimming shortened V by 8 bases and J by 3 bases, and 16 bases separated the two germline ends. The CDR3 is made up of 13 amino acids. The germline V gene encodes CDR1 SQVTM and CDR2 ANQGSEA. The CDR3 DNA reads TGCAGCTCCCGAGGGGGGGCAGACACTGAAGCTTTCTTT. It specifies CSSRGGADTEAFF.

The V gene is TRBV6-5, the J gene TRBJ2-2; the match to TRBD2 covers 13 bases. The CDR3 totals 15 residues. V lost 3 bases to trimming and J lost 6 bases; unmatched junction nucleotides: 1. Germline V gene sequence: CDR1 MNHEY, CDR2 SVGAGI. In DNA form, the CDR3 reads TGTGCCAGCAGTTATACTAGCGGGGGGGCCGGGGAGCTGTTTTTT. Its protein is CASSYTSGGAGELFF.

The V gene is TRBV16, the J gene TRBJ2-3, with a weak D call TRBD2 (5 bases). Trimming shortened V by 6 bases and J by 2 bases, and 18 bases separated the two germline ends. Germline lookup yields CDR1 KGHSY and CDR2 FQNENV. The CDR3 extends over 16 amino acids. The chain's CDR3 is CASSPLLGGFTDTQYF. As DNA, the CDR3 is TGTGCCAGCAGTCCCCTTCTTGGCGGGTTCACAGATACGCAGTATTTT.

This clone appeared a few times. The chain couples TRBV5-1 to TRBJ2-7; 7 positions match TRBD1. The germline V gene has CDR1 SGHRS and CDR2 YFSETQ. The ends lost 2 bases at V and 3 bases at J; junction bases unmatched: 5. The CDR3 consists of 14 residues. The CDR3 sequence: CASSFRDSYYEQYF. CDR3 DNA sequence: TGCGCCAGCAGCTTCCGGGACAGCTACTACGAGCAGTACTTC.

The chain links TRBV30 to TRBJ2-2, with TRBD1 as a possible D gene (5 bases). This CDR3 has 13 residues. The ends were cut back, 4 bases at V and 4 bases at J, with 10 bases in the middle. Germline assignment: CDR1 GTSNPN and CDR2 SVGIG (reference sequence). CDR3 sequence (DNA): TGTGCCTGGACATGGCAGGGCACCGGGGAGCTGTTTTTT. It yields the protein CAWTWQGTGELFF.

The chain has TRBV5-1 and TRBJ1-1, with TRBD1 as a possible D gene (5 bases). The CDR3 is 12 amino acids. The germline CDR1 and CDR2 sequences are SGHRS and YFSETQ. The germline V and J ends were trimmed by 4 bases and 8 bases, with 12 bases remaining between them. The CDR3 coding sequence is TGCGCCAGCAGCGTCGACAGAGGAGAAGCTTTCTTT. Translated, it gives CASSVDRGEAFF.

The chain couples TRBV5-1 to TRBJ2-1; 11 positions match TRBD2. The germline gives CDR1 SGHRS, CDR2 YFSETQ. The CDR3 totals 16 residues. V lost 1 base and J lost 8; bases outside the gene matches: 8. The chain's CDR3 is CASSLPTSGGVYEQFF. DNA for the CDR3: TGCGCCAGCAGCTTGCCAACTAGCGGGGGTGTCTATGAGCAGTTCTTC. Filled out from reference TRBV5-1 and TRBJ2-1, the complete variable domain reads KAGVTQTPRYLIKTRGQQVTLSCSPISGHRSVSWYQQTPGQGLQFLFEYFSETQRNKGNFPGRFSGRQFSNSRSEMNVSTLELGDSALYLCASSLPTSGGVYEQFFGPGTRLTVL.

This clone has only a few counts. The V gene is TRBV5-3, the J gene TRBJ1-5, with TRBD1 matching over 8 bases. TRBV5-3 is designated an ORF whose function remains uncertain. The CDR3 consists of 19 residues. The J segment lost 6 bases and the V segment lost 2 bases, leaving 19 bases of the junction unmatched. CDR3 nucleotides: TGTGCCAGAAGCTTCCCCGACTCAGGGGGCTCAGATTTCTGTCAGCCCCAGCATTTT. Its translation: CARSFPDSGGSDFCQPQHF.

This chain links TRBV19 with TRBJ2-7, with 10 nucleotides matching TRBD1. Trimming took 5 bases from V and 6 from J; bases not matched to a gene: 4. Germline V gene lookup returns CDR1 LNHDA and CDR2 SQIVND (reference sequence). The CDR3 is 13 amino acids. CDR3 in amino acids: CASSRTGGGEQYF. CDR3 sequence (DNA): TGTGCCAGTAGTCGGACAGGGGGAGGCGAGCAGTACTTC.

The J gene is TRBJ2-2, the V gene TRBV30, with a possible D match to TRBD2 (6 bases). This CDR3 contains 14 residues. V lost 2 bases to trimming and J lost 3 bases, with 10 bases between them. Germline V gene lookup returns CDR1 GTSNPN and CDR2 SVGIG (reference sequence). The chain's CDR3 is CAWSIGRHTGELFF. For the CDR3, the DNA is TGTGCCTGGAGTATAGGGAGGCACACCGGGGAGCTGTTTTTT.

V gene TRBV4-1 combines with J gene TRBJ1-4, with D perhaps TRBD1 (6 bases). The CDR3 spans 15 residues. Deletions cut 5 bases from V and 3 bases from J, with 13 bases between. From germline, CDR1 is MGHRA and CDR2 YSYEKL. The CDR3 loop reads CASSNRAVANEKLFF. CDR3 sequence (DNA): TGCGCCAGCAGCAACAGGGCTGTGGCTAATGAAAAACTGTTTTTT.

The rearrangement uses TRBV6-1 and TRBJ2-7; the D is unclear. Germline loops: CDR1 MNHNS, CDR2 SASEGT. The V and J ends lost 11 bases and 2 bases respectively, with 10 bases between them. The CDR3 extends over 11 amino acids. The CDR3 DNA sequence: TGTGCCGCCTCCAGGACCTACGAGCAGTACTTC. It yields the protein CAASRTYEQYF.

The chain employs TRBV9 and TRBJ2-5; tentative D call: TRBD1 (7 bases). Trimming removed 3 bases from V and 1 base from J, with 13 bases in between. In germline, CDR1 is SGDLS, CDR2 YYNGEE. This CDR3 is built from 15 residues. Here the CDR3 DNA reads TGTGCCAGCAGCGCGAGGCGGGACAGCCAAGAGACCCAGTACTTC. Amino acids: CASSARRDSQETQYF.

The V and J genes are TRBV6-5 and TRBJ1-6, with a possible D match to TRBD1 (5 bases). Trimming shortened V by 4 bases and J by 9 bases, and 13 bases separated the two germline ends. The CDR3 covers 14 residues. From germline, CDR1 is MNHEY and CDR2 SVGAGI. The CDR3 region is CASSSKHGGSPLHF. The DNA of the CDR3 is TGTGCCAGCAGTTCCAAACACGGGGGTTCACCCCTCCACTTT.

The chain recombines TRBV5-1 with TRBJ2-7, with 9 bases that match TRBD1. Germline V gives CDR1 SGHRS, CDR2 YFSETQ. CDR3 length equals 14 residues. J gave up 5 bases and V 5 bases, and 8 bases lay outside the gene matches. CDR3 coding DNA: TGCGCCAGCAGTCGCGGACAGGGGAGGGACGAGCAGTACTTC. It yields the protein CASSRGQGRDEQYF.

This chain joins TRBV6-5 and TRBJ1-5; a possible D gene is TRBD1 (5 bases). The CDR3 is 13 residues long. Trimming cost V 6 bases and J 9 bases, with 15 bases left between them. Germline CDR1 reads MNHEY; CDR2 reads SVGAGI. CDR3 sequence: CASSRDFRWPQHF. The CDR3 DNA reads TGTGCCAGCAGCCGGGACTTCCGCTGGCCCCAGCATTTT.

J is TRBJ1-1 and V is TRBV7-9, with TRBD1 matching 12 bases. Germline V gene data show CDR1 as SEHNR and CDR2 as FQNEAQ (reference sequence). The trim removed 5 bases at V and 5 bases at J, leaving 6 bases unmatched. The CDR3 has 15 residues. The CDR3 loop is CASSPGQGALTEAFF. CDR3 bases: TGTGCCAGCAGCCCGGGACAGGGGGCTTTAACTGAAGCTTTCTTT.